Each of the 30 T cell receptor beta chains below was sequenced from the same sample in a study of CD8 T cells in Susac syndrome. About 0.45 to 1 ug RNA was reverse transcribed with random hexamers. TCRdb called the immunoSEQ multiplex PCR reads again in MiXCR, with one record for every CDR3 protein. The table has about 160,000 distinct CDR3 sequences, 90% to 95% seen once. Input material: CD4+ T cells from PBMCs. The receptors originated from a human donor in good health.

This chain links TRBV12-3 or TRBV12-4 with TRBJ1-3; possible D gene TRBD1, 5 bases. The CDR3 runs to 17 residues. With 4 bases removed from V and 0 bases from J, the gap between germline ends came to 16 bases. The CDR3 DNA reads as TGTGCCAGCAGTTCCGCGGGACGGGTTCGCTCTGGAAACACCATATATTTT. Translating gives CASSSAGRVRSGNTIYF.

This clonotype has only one observation. The chain carries TRBV10-3 and TRBJ2-7; D is ambiguous. Trimming took 0 bases from V and 4 from J, leaving 4 bases between them. The length of the CDR3 is 12 residues. CDR1 ENHRY and CDR2 SYGVKD come from the germline V gene. The CDR3 spells CAISESQYEQYF. DNA of the CDR3: TGTGCCATCAGTGAGTCTCAGTACGAGCAGTACTTC.

J is TRBJ1-1 and V is TRBV5-4, with 7 positions matching TRBD1. CDR1 SGHNT and CDR2 YYREEE come from the germline V gene (reference sequence). The CDR3 runs to 14 residues. Trimming at V came to 4 bases and at J to 4 bases, leaving 7 bases not matched to a gene. CDR3 sequence reads: CASSRDSLSTEAFF. The CDR3 DNA is TGTGCCAGCAGCAGGGACAGCCTGAGCACTGAAGCTTTCTTT.

The chain couples TRBV4-1 to TRBJ1-2, with unresolved D. The V and J ends lost 0 bases and 3 bases respectively, with 11 bases between them. The germline CDR1 and CDR2 sequences are MGHRA and YSYEKL. This CDR3 contains 15 residues. CDR3 DNA: TGCGCCAGCAGCCAAGATCGAGGGAAAGACTATGGCTACACCTTC. As protein: CASSQDRGKDYGYTF.

The chain recombines TRBV2 with TRBJ1-1, with no clear D. The CDR3 covers 13 residues. Germline assignment: CDR1 SNHLY and CDR2 FYNNEI. V lost 6 bases and J 4 bases, leaving 12 bases between the germline ends. CDR3 DNA sequence: TGTGCCAGCAGAGATGAAGCGGGCACTGAAGCTTTCTTT. As protein: CASRDEAGTEAFF.

The gene calls are TRBV5-1 and TRBJ2-1, with D possibly called TRBD1 or TRBD2 (5 bases each). This CDR3 contains 14 residues. Trimming took off 4 bases at V and 5 bases at J, with 13 bases between the two ends. The germline V gene encodes CDR1 SGHRS and CDR2 YFSETQ. In DNA form, the CDR3 reads TGCGCCAGCAGCCTCACCGGGACGAACAATGAGCAGTTCTTC. Translation: CASSLTGTNNEQFF. The entire variable domain, with the rest obtained from reference TRBV5-1 and TRBJ2-1, is as follows: KAGVTQTPRYLIKTRGQQVTLSCSPISGHRSVSWYQQTPGQGLQFLFEYFSETQRNKGNFPGRFSGRQFSNSRSEMNVSTLELGDSALYLCASSLTGTNNEQFFGPGTRLTVL.

This rearrangement joins TRBV5-5 to TRBJ1-5, with D possibly TRBD1 on 6 matching bases. Trimming pared 4 bases from V and 7 bases from J, leaving 12 bases between. The CDR3 has 13 residues. The germline gives CDR1 SGHKS, CDR2 YYEKEE (reference sequence). In nucleotides, the CDR3 is TGTGCCAGCAGCGCGTTGGGGGCCCAGCCCCAGCATTTT. It is translated as CASSALGAQPQHF.

The chain uses TRBV19 and TRBJ1-6, with a weak D call TRBD1 (5 bases). The CDR3 length is 14 residues. The germline gives CDR1 LNHDA, CDR2 SQIVND (reference sequence). Trimming shortened V by 8 bases and J by 8 bases, and 16 bases separated the two germline ends. The CDR3 sequence: CASRTKRTDSPLHF. DNA for the CDR3: TGTGCCAGTCGGACAAAAAGAACGGATTCACCCCTCCACTTT.

This clonotype was picked up one time. V usage is TRBV18 and J usage is TRBJ1-1, with D perhaps matching TRBD1 (5 bases). CDR3 length equals 15 residues. Germline CDR1 KGHSH, CDR2 LQKENI. V gave up 3 bases and J gave up 4 bases, with 15 bases separating them. DNA of the CDR3: TGTGCCAGCTCACCTACAGGAGACCGGCGCACTGAAGCTTTCTTT. Protein: CASSPTGDRRTEAFF.

This chain joins TRBV10-2 and TRBJ2-1, with TRBD1 matching 9 bases. The CDR3 totals 14 residues. The J segment lost 9 bases and the V segment lost 6 bases, leaving 9 bases of the junction unmatched. Looked up from germline, CDR1 is WSHSY and CDR2 is SAAADI. The CDR3 DNA follows: TGCGCCAGCAGCCAGGGGGGACAGGGTAGTGAGCAGTTCTTC. This translates into CASSQGGQGSEQFF.

This chain joins TRBV28 and TRBJ1-1; D is uncertain. The germline V gene encodes CDR1 MDHEN and CDR2 SYDVKM. Between the trimmed V and J ends, which lost 5 bases and 11 bases, there was a span of 15 bases. CDR3 length: 12 residues. The CDR3 DNA sequence: TGTGCCAGCAGTCCCGGACTGAGGGAGGCTTTCTTT. Amino acids: CASSPGLREAFF. Drawing the rest from reference TRBV28 and TRBJ1-1, the complete variable domain is DVKVTQSSRYLVKRTGEKVFLECVQDMDHENMFWYRQDPGLGLRLIYFSYDVKMKEKGDIPEGYSVSREKKERFSLILESASTNQTSMYLCASSPGLREAFFGQGTRLTVV.

The chain recombines TRBV30 with TRBJ1-1; 8 nucleotides agree with TRBD1. Germline V gene data show CDR1 as GTSNPN and CDR2 as SVGIG (reference sequence). The CDR3 extends over 13 amino acids. Trimming removed 3 bases from V and 4 bases from J; junction bases left unmatched: 4. CDR3 sequence: CAWSPDRGTEAFF. The CDR3 bases are TGTGCCTGGAGCCCCGACAGGGGCACTGAAGCTTTCTTT.

The chain has TRBV7-9 and TRBJ1-1; maybe TRBD1 (5 bases). V dropped 6 bases and J dropped 3 bases, with 14 bases sitting between them. Germline CDR1 and CDR2: SEHNR and FQNEAQ (reference sequence). This CDR3 has 14 amino acids. Written as DNA, the CDR3 is TGTGCCAGCAGACCGACCAGGGTGTACACTGAAGCTTTCTTT. This encodes CASRPTRVYTEAFF. Complete variable domain (other parts from reference TRBV7-9 and TRBJ1-1): DTGVSQNPRHKITKRGQNVTFRCDPISEHNRLYWYRQTLGQGPEFLTYFQNEAQLEKSRLLSDRFSAERPKGSFSTLEIQRTEQGDSAMYLCASRPTRVYTEAFFGQGTRLTVV.

This clonotype was picked up a small number of times. This chain connects TRBV4-3 to TRBJ2-6, with D possibly being TRBD1 (7 bases). The CDR3 totals 16 residues. Trimming left V 10 bases short and J 0 bases short, with 16 bases between. Germline CDR1 is LGHNA and CDR2 is YSLEER. CDR3 amino acids: CATGDSSYSGANVLTF. The CDR3 nucleotides read TGCGCCACGGGGGACAGTTCTTACTCTGGGGCCAACGTCCTGACTTTC.

The V and J genes are TRBV6-4 and TRBJ1-1, with TRBD1 matching over 8 bases. Germline V CDR1 and CDR2: MRHNA, SNTAGT. This CDR3 has 14 amino acids. The V and J ends lost 6 bases and 6 bases, in that order; junction bases with no gene match: 9. In nucleotides, the CDR3 is TGTGCCAGCAGCCCGGACAGGGTAAGCGCTGAAGCTTTCTTT. Its translation: CASSPDRVSAEAFF.

The chain uses TRBV27 and TRBJ1-2; the D is unclear. The CDR3 is made up of 14 amino acids. Trimming left V 0 bases short and J 8 bases short, with 13 bases between. Germline V gives CDR1 MNHEY, CDR2 SMNVEV (reference sequence). In DNA form, the CDR3 reads TGTGCCAGCAGTTTATCGAGGACGGCTGGCGGCTACACCTTC. It translates to CASSLSRTAGGYTF.

V is TRBV2 and J is TRBJ1-1; 8 bases are a match to TRBD1. Germline CDR1 SNHLY, CDR2 FYNNEI. This CDR3 has 14 amino acids. The J segment lost 4 bases and the V segment lost 4 bases, leaving 5 bases of the junction unmatched. CDR3 residues: CASSVQQGVTEAFF. In nucleotides, the CDR3 is TGTGCCAGCAGTGTCCAACAGGGGGTCACTGAAGCTTTCTTT.

The CDR3 coding sequence is TGTGCCAGCAGTTCCGGGACAGGGGTATCCGAGCAGTACTTC. As protein: CASSSGTGVSEQYF. The V call is TRBV2, the J call TRBJ2-7; TRBD1 matches at 10 bases. Germline values: CDR1 SNHLY, CDR2 FYNNEI. Germline trimming cut 5 bases from V and 6 bases from J; bases unmatched to any gene: 7. The CDR3 sequence is 14 residues long.

The chain links TRBV2 to TRBJ1-4, with D possibly being TRBD1 (6 bases). CDR3 length equals 13 residues. The V gene lost 8 bases and the J gene lost 8 bases, with 15 bases spanning the gap. Germline CDR1 SNHLY, CDR2 FYNNEI. The CDR3 protein is CASGRGAWEKLFF. In nucleotides, the CDR3 is TGTGCCAGCGGACGGGGGGCGTGGGAAAAACTGTTTTTT.

The J gene is TRBJ1-1, the V gene TRBV2; possible D gene TRBD1, 6 bases. Deletions cut 2 bases from V and 7 bases from J, with 11 bases between. The length of the CDR3 is 13 residues. Germline V CDR1 and CDR2: SNHLY, FYNNEI. The CDR3 region has the DNA TGTGCCAGCAGTGAAAGGGGGATCAGTGAAGCTTTCTTT. Its translation is CASSERGISEAFF.

This clonotype has just one count. The CDR3 DNA reads TGTGCCAGCAGTTCCTCCAGGACTAGAACAGATACGCAGTATTTT. This codes for CASSSSRTRTDTQYF. V is TRBV28 and J is TRBJ2-3; 7 bases match TRBD2. Per the germline V gene, CDR1 is MDHEN and CDR2 is SYDVKM. The CDR3 runs 15 residues. V shed 4 bases, J shed 3 bases, and the junction held 7 bases outside the gene matches.

This chain connects TRBV28 to TRBJ1-1; 7 nucleotides align to TRBD1. The V gene's germline CDR1 is MDHEN and CDR2 SYDVKM. V lost 4 bases and J lost 10; bases outside the gene matches: 9. This CDR3 comprises 13 residues. The CDR3 is CASSSGTDIGAFF. Written as DNA, the CDR3 is TGTGCCAGCAGTTCCGGGACAGACATCGGAGCTTTCTTT.

CDR3 sequence: CASSFTQNTEAFF. The CDR3 DNA sequence: TGCGCCAGCAGCTTCACACAGAACACTGAAGCTTTCTTT. This sequence joins TRBV5-1 and TRBJ1-1; unclear D gene. The CDR3 sequence is 13 residues long. Germline lookup yields CDR1 SGHRS and CDR2 YFSETQ. The V and J ends lost 2 bases and 1 base respectively, with 6 bases between them.

As to this clonotype: Relative to the germline gene, one junction end is altered; a read error may explain this. The chain has TRBV15 and TRBJ2-7, with 7 bases fitting TRBD2. The CDR3 covers 13 residues. Germline loops: CDR1 LNHNV, CDR2 YYDKDF (reference sequence). CDR3 residues: CATSSEPLAAALF. DNA for the CDR3: TGTGCCACCAGCTCCGAACCTCTAGCGGCTGCCCTATTC.

This chain links TRBV5-1 with TRBJ1-2; D unclear. Germline values: CDR1 SGHRS, CDR2 YFSETQ. This CDR3 has 13 residues. V was clipped by 3 bases and J by 2 bases, with 8 bases between them. The CDR3 protein is CASSYSDNYGYTF. DNA for the CDR3: TGCGCCAGCAGCTACTCAGACAACTATGGCTACACCTTC.

The sample holds one count of this clonotype. The chain uses TRBV12-3 or TRBV12-4 and TRBJ2-7, with D possibly matching TRBD1 (5 bases). CDR3 size: 14 residues. The V gene lost 7 bases and the J gene lost 0 bases, with 13 bases spanning the gap. Here the CDR3 reads CASTLRDSSYEQYF. The DNA of the CDR3 is TGTGCCAGCACCCTCCGAGACAGCTCCTACGAGCAGTACTTC.

This clonotype was found once. The rearrangement links TRBV6-1 to TRBJ1-2; maybe TRBD1 (6 bases). The CDR3 contains 14 residues. Trimming left V 1 base short and J 3 bases short, with 9 bases between. Germline assignment: CDR1 MNHNS and CDR2 SASEGT. The DNA for the CDR3 is TGTGCCAGCAGTGAAGGGGGGCACCACTATGGCTACACCTTC. It encodes CASSEGGHHYGYTF.

J is TRBJ1-1 and V is TRBV18; D remains ambiguous. Germline V gene data show CDR1 as KGHSH and CDR2 as LQKENI. V shed 6 bases and J shed 1 base, with 9 bases lying between them. This CDR3 region has 13 residues. Written as DNA, the CDR3 is TGTGCCAGCTCGGGTGTACAGAACACTGAAGCTTTCTTT. Residues: CASSGVQNTEAFF.

The chain couples TRBV5-1 to TRBJ2-4, with 8 bases fitting TRBD2. V shed 0 bases, J shed 1 base, and the junction held 3 bases outside the gene matches. CDR1 is SGHRS, CDR2 YFSETQ, per germline. The CDR3 extends over 16 amino acids. CDR3 sequence: CASSLVAGSAKNIQYF. In nucleotides, the CDR3 is TGCGCCAGCAGCTTGGTAGCGGGGTCGGCCAAAAACATTCAGTACTTC.

A single count supports this clonotype. The V and J genes are TRBV18 and TRBJ1-6; no definite D call. Germline CDR1 and CDR2: KGHSH and LQKENI. Trimming removed 3 bases from V and 8 bases from J, with 11 bases in between. The CDR3 has 14 amino acids. The CDR3 nucleotides are TGTGCCAGCTCACCTCGGCAGGATGATTCACCCCTCCACTTT. It codes for CASSPRQDDSPLHF.